One sample yielded the 14 T cell receptor beta chains listed below, sequenced in a study of T-cell memory formation after mild COVID-19. Using its own MiXCR run on the 5' RACE reads, TCRdb lists one record per CDR3 protein. Of about 49,000 distinct CDR3 sequences listed, about 7.3% are singletons. The sample taken for sequencing was PBMCs or a T cell subset sorted from them (not recorded which). Source of these receptors: a young man who had mild COVID-19 (a few samples of this study predate the infection). Cell type and time point are not known.

The CDR3 coding sequence is TGTGCCAGCAGTAGCCGGGACCCAAGCTCCTATAATTCACCCCTCCACTTT. It encodes CASSSRDPSSYNSPLHF. This chain uses TRBV7-2 with TRBJ1-6; D may be TRBD1 (5 bases). Trimming stripped 6 bases from V and 0 bases from J, with 15 bases between. The germline gives CDR1 SGHTA, CDR2 FQGNSA. The CDR3 has 17 amino acids. Full variable domain (outside the CDR3, taken from reference TRBV7-2 and TRBJ1-6): GAGVSQSPSNKVTEKGKDVELRCDPISGHTALYWYRQSLGQGLEFLIYFQGNSAPDKSGLPSDRFSAERTGGSVSTLTIQRTQQEDSAVYLCASSSRDPSSYNSPLHFGNGTRLTVT.

The V gene is TRBV20-1, the J gene TRBJ1-3, with 12 bases that match TRBD1. V shed 3 bases, J shed 4 bases, and the junction held 7 bases outside the gene matches. This CDR3 spans 16 amino acids. Germline V gives CDR1 DFQATT, CDR2 SNEGSKA (reference sequence). CDR3 nucleotide sequence: TGCAGTGCTAGGGGGACAGGGGGCGCGTGGGGAAACACCATATATTTT. This translates into CSARGTGGAWGNTIYF.

The chain employs TRBV25-1 and TRBJ1-2; D gene unclear. Between the trimmed V and J ends, which lost 3 bases and 8 bases, there was a span of 10 bases. Germline lookup yields CDR1 MGHDK and CDR2 SYGVNS. The CDR3 has 12 amino acids. The CDR3 nucleotides read TGTGCCAGCAGTGATGACCGGGAGGGCTACACCTTC. It is translated as CASSDDREGYTF.

The chain uses TRBV12-3 or TRBV12-4 and TRBJ1-1; D remains unclear. V dropped 2 bases and J dropped 5 bases, with 6 bases sitting between them. The length of the CDR3 is 12 residues. The DNA for the CDR3 is TGTGCCAGCAGTTTAAGGGAGACTGAAGCTTTCTTT. Its translation: CASSLRETEAFF.

This clonotype was detected many times. The chain is built from TRBV5-1 and TRBJ1-2; 8 bases line up with TRBD1. The CDR3 loop spans 15 amino acids. Trimming at V came to 3 bases and at J to 7 bases, leaving 11 bases not matched to a gene. In germline, CDR1 is SGHRS, CDR2 YFSETQ. CDR3 in amino acids: CASSYDSGGGGGYTF. The CDR3 bases are TGCGCCAGCAGCTACGATTCAGGGGGCGGAGGTGGCTACACCTTC. Using reference TRBV5-1 and TRBJ1-2 for the parts outside the CDR3, the full variable domain is KAGVTQTPRYLIKTRGQQVTLSCSPISGHRSVSWYQQTPGQGLQFLFEYFSETQRNKGNFPGRFSGRQFSNSRSEMNVSTLELGDSALYLCASSYDSGGGGGYTFGSGTRLTVV.

The chain uses TRBV18 and TRBJ2-3, with D perhaps matching TRBD2 (5 bases). V was shortened by 8 bases and J by 4 bases, with 13 bases between the two germline ends. This CDR3 spans 13 amino acids. The germline V gene has CDR1 KGHSH and CDR2 LQKENI. The CDR3 is CASREGAADTQYF. The CDR3 DNA sequence: TGTGCCAGCCGCGAGGGCGCGGCAGATACGCAGTATTTT.

Only a few counts were recorded for this clonotype. The J gene is TRBJ1-1, the V gene TRBV5-6; D ambiguous. CDR1 is SGHDT and CDR2 is YYEEEE in the germline V gene. This CDR3 has 11 residues. Trimming cost V 7 bases and J 6 bases, with 10 bases left between them. The CDR3 sequence: CASVRGAEAFF. The CDR3 DNA follows: TGTGCCAGCGTCCGCGGGGCTGAAGCTTTCTTT.

This clonotype was found many times. The V gene is TRBV12-3 or TRBV12-4, the J gene TRBJ2-1, with D possibly TRBD2 on 7 matching bases. V lost 4 bases and J 13 bases, leaving 11 bases between the germline ends. The CDR3 has 11 residues. The CDR3, as DNA: TGTGCCAGCAGTTGGGGGGGGGCCCAGTTCTTC. This sequence encodes CASSWGGAQFF.

At least ten counts were recorded for this clonotype. The chain recombines TRBV7-2 with TRBJ2-2; D uncertain. CDR1 and CDR2 from the germline V gene are SGHTA and FQGNSA. The CDR3 totals 12 residues. With 7 bases removed from V and 6 bases from J, the gap between germline ends came to 9 bases. In DNA, the CDR3 is TGTGCCAGCACCTTGCGGTCCGGGGAGCTGTTTTTT. Translated: CASTLRSGELFF.

This clonotype was counted at least ten times. J is TRBJ2-7 and V is TRBV12-3 or TRBV12-4, with D maybe TRBD1 (6 bases). CDR3 size: 16 residues. Trimming removed 7 bases from V and 4 bases from J, with 23 bases in between. Here the CDR3 DNA reads TGTGCCAGCATCTCTCCAGTCCAGGGGTCAAAATACGAGCAGTACTTC. It translates to CASISPVQGSKYEQYF.

V gene TRBV11-2 combines with J gene TRBJ1-1; 8 bases match TRBD1. V shed 3 bases, J shed 4 bases, and the junction held 4 bases outside the gene matches. The length of the CDR3 is 14 residues. The germline gives CDR1 SGHAT, CDR2 FQNNGV. CDR3 nucleotide sequence: TGTGCCAGCAGCTTGCGGACAGGGAGCACTGAAGCTTTCTTT. This translates into CASSLRTGSTEAFF.

V and J are TRBV9 and TRBJ2-3; D is uncertain. The CDR3 runs to 14 residues. CDR1 is SGDLS and CDR2 is YYNGEE in the germline V gene. V was trimmed by 4 bases and J by 4 bases, leaving 13 bases between them. CDR3 amino acids: CASSPRPTPDTQYF. CDR3 nucleotide sequence: TGTGCCAGCAGCCCCAGACCGACACCAGATACGCAGTATTTT.

This clonotype has a count of ten or more. The chain links TRBV7-2 to TRBJ2-6; D is unclear. Trimming cost V 7 bases and J 4 bases, with 14 bases left between them. CDR3 length: 15 amino acids. From germline, CDR1 is SGHTA and CDR2 FQGNSA. Written as DNA, the CDR3 is TGTGCCAGCACCCCTTTGGCCTCCGGGGCCAACGTCCTGACTTTC. This sequence encodes CASTPLASGANVLTF.

V is TRBV6-5 and J is TRBJ1-5; D perhaps matches TRBD1 (5 bases). The CDR3 contains 14 residues. V was trimmed by 2 bases and J by 3 bases, leaving 8 bases between them. Germline V gene lookup returns CDR1 MNHEY and CDR2 SVGAGI. The CDR3 DNA reads TGTGCCAGCAGTTACAGGGGCACCAATCAGCCCCAGCATTTT. Translated: CASSYRGTNQPQHF.